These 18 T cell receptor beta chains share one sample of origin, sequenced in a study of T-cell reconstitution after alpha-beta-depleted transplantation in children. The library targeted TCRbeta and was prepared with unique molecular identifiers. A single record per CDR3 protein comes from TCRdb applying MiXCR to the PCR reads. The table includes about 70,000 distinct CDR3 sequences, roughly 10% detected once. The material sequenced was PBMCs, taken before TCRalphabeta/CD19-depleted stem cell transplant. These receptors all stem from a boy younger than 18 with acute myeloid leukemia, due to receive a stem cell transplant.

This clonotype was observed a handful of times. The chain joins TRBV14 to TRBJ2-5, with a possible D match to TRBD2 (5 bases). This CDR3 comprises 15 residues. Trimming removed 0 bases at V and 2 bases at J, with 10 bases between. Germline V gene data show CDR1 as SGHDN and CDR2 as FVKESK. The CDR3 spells CASSQDHGIQETQYF. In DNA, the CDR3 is TGTGCCAGCAGCCAAGATCACGGGATACAAGAGACCCAGTACTTC.

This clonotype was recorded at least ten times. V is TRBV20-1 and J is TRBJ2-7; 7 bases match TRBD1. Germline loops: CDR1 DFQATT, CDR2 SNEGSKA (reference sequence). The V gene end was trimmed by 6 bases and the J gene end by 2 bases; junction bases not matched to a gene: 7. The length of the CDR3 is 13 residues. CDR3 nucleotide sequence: TGCAGTGCAGACAGGGACGTGGCCTACGAGCAGTACTTC. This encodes CSADRDVAYEQYF.

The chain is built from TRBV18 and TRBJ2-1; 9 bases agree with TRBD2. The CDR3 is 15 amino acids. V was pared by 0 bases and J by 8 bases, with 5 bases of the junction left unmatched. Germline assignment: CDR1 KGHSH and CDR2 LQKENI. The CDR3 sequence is CASSPPSGRGDEQFF. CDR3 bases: TGTGCCAGCTCACCACCTAGCGGGAGAGGTGATGAGCAGTTCTTC.

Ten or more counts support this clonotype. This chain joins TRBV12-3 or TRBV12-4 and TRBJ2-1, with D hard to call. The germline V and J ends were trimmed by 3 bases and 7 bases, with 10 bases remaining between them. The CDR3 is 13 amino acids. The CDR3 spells CASSFLGYNEQFF. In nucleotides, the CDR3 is TGTGCCAGCAGTTTCTTGGGGTATAATGAGCAGTTCTTC.

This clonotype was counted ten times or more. CDR3 in DNA: TGTGCCAGCAGCCCTCGAGCGGGAGGTCAGGGAGCCTACGAGCAGTACTTC. Translated, it gives CASSPRAGGQGAYEQYF. The rearrangement joins TRBV11-3 to TRBJ2-7; 9 bases match TRBD2. The trim removed 5 bases at V and 2 bases at J, leaving 13 bases unmatched. Germline-derived CDR1 and CDR2 are SGHNT and YENEEA. CDR3 length: 17 amino acids.

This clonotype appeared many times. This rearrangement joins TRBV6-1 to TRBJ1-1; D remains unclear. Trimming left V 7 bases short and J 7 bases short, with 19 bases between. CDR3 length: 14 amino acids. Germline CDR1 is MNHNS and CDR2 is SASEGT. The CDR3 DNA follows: TGTGCCAGCACCGGCGGGGTAATAATTATTGAAGCTTTCTTT. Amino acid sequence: CASTGGVIIIEAFF.

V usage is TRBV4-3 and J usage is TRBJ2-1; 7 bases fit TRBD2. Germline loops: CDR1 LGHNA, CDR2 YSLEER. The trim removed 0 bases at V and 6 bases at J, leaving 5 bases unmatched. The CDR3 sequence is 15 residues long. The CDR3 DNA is TGCGCCAGCAGCCAAGATGACTCGGGGGGCAATGAGCAGTTCTTC. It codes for CASSQDDSGGNEQFF.

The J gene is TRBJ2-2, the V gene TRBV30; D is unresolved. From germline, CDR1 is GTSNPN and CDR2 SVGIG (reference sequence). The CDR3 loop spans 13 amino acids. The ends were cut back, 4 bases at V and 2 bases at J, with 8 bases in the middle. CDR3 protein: CAWNGLNTGELFF. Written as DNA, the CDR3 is TGTGCCTGGAACGGGCTTAACACCGGGGAGCTGTTTTTT.

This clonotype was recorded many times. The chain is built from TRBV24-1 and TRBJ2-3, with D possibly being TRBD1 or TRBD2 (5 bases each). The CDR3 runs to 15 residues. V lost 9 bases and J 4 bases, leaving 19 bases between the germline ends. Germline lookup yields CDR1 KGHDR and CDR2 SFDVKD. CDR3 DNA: TGTGCCACCGGGAACCGGGACGCAGGGCCAGATACGCAGTATTTT. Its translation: CATGNRDAGPDTQYF.

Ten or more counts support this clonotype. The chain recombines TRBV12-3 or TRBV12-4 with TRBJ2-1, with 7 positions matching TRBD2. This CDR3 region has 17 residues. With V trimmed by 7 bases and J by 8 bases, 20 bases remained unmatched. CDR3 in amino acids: CASTKPRLANGSDEQFF. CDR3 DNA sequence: TGTGCCAGCACCAAGCCGCGACTAGCTAACGGATCCGATGAGCAGTTCTTC.

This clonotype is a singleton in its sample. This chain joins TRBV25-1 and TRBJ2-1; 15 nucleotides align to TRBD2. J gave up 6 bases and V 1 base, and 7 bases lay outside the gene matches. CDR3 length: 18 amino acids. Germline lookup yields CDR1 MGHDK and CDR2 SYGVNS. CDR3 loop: CASSEWGTSGRMGNEQFF. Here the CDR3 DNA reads TGTGCCAGCAGTGAATGGGGGACTAGCGGGAGGATGGGCAATGAGCAGTTCTTC.

CDR3 in amino acids: CASRLIQGQGSYGYTF. CDR3 coding DNA: TGTGCCAGTAGACTGATCCAGGGACAGGGATCCTATGGCTACACCTTC. V and J are TRBV19 and TRBJ1-2; the match to TRBD1 covers 9 bases. Unmatched junction bases numbered 12, after V lost 6 bases and J lost 4 bases. Germline V gene lookup returns CDR1 LNHDA and CDR2 SQIVND (reference sequence). The CDR3 contains 16 residues.

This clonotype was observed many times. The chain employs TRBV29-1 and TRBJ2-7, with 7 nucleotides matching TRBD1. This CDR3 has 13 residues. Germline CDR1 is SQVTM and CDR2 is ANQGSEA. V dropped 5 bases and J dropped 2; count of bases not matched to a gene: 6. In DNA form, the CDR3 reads TGCAGCGTTCTCAACCAGGGGGCCTACGAGCAGTACTTC. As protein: CSVLNQGAYEQYF.

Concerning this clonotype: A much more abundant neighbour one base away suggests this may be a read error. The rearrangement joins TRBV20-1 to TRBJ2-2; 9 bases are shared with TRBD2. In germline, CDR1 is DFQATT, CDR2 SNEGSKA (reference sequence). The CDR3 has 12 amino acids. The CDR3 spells CSQRGAPGELFF. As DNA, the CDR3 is TGCTCTCAGCGGGGGGCCCCCGGGGAGCTGTTTTTT.

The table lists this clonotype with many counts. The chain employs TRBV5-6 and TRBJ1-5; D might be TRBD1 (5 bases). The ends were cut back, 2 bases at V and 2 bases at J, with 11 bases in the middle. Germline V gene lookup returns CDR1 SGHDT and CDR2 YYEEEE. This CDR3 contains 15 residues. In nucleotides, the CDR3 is TGTGCCAGCAGCTTTCGGGGGGTCGGCAATCAGCCCCAGCATTTT. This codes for CASSFRGVGNQPQHF.

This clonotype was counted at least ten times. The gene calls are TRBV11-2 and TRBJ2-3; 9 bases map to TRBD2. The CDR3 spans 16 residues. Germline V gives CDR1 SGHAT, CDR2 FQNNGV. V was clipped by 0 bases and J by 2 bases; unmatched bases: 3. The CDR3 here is CASSLDLAGVTDTQYF. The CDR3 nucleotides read TGTGCCAGCAGCTTAGATTTAGCGGGGGTCACAGATACGCAGTATTTT. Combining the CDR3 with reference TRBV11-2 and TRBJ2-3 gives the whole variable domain EAGVAQSPRYKIIEKRQSVAFWCNPISGHATLYWYQQILGQGPKLLIQFQNNGVVDDSQLPKDRFSAERLKGVDSTLKIQPAKLEDSAVYLCASSLDLAGVTDTQYFGPGTRLTVL.

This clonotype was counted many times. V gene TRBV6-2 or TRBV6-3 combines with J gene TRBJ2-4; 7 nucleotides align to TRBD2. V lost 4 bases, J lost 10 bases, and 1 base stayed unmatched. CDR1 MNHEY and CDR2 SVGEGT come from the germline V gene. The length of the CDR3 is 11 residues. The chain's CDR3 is CASSWRGIQYF. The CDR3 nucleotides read TGTGCCAGCAGTTGGCGGGGGATTCAGTACTTC.

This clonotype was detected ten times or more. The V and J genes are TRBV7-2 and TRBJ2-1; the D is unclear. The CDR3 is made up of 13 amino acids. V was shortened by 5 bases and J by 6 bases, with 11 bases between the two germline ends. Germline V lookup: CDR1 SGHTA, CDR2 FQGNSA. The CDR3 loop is CASSQDWGNEQFF. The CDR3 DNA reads TGTGCCAGCAGCCAGGATTGGGGCAATGAGCAGTTCTTC.